This TCR beta chain was identified during a study of neurological immune-mediated disorders. This CDR3 contains 14 residues. Trimming cost V 3 bases and J 5 bases; bases outside gene matches: 5. Germline V gene sequence: CDR1 ENHRY, CDR2 SYGVKD. This clonotype occurred many times. The sorted libraries involved the use of under 1.1 million CD4+ or CD8+ T cells. Template-switch 5'RACE cDNA synthesis added a 10-nucleotide unique molecular identifier. Every sequencing run generated in excess of 180 million TCR-beta sequences. These sequences covered 15-18 subjects. Each CDR3 protein is one row after TCRdb ran MiXCR on the 5' RACE reads. Found here are tens of thousands of distinct CDR3 sequences, approximately 7.2% of them singletons; the top ten hold 5.7%.

The source is a man between 45 and 60 years old in good health. The sample consisted of CD4+ T cells from blood. V and J are TRBV10-3 and TRBJ2-5, with 8 bases identical to TRBD2. The CDR3: CAISEPGGPETQYF. Written as DNA, the CDR3 is TGTGCCATCAGTGAACCGGGGGGGCCCGAGACCCAGTACTTC.